This T cell receptor (beta chain) comes out of a study of post-analysis software for immune sequencing data. In the study overall: Multiple sclerosis in the patients followed relapsing-remitting, secondary progressive and progressive-relapsing courses. Notes on the study in general: Diversity measured as normalized Chao1 was significantly lower in multiple sclerosis patients than in controls. Strong co-clustering by F measure linked samples that shared a preparation batch. There were roughly 5 TRBV segments more frequent in patients than controls, and TRBV5-6, TRBV5-1 and TRBV20-1 were among them.

Unique molecular identifiers were present in the TCR beta cDNA libraries. Starting from roughly 1.1 to 9.2 million T cells, the study yielded about 500,000 cDNA molecules. TCRdb reprocessed the PCR reads via MiXCR and lists one record per CDR3 protein. Of about 570,000 distinct CDR3 sequences listed, 30% to 40% are singletons. This clonotype was seen more than once but under ten times. Its target is not known. The CDR3 is made up of 15 amino acids. V shed 8 bases and J shed 0 bases, with 17 bases lying between them. Sequenced material: blood. The clonotype originates from a girl aged 2 to 17 with multiple sclerosis. This rearrangement joins TRBV12-3 or TRBV12-4 to TRBJ2-7, with D possibly called TRBD1 or TRBD2 (6 bases each). CDR3 DNA: TGTGCCAGCGGGCCCCTCCGGGGGCCCTCCTACGAGCAGTACTTC. It translates to CASGPLRGPSYEQYF.